These 25 T cell receptor beta chains were sequenced from one sample in a study of shared clonotypes between healthy human individuals. Profiled with immunoSEQ multiplex PCR; TCRdb holds only in-frame clones, not every one. This table has approximately 1.4 million clones, nearly 99% appearing once. Sequenced: naive CD4+ T cells sorted from blood. Subset meaning: CD45RA+ positively selected. These receptors were obtained from a man aged 25-45 years in good health.

The chain is built from TRBV5-4 and TRBJ2-5; 7 bases are shared with TRBD2. CDR1 and CDR2 from the germline V gene are SGHNT and YYREEE (reference sequence). V dropped 1 base and J dropped 5; count of bases not matched to a gene: 14. The CDR3 has 17 amino acids. CDR3 DNA: TGTGCCAGCAGCTTGCTGGGGAGGGGCGGGGAACTGGAGACCCAGTACTTC. Residues: CASSLLGRGGELETQYF.

This clone has only one observation. The V gene is TRBV19, the J gene TRBJ2-7; tentatively, D is TRBD1 (5 bases). Germline V CDR1 and CDR2: LNHDA, SQIVND (reference sequence). This CDR3 is 11 amino acids long. The V end was cut by 7 bases, the J end by 5 bases, with 9 bases between. In DNA form, the CDR3 reads TGTGCCAGTATTCAGGGCCACGAGCAGTACTTC. Protein product: CASIQGHEQYF.

The chain is built from TRBV6-1 and TRBJ1-2, with 9 bases aligning to TRBD1. The CDR3 runs 14 residues. CDR1 is MNHNS and CDR2 is SASEGT in the germline V gene. V shed 6 bases and J 8 bases; nucleotides not matched to a gene: 10. The CDR3 coding sequence is TGTGCCAGCAGACAGATTGGGACAGGGTACGGCTACACCTTC. Translated: CASRQIGTGYGYTF.

The chain has TRBV10-1 and TRBJ2-1; D remains ambiguous. Trimming removed 0 bases at V and 3 bases at J, with 12 bases between. This CDR3 comprises 16 residues. Germline CDR1 reads WNHNN; CDR2 reads SYGVQD (reference sequence). The CDR3 loop reads CASSESTAGSYNEQFF. CDR3 in DNA: TGCGCCAGCAGTGAGTCGACCGCAGGAAGCTACAATGAGCAGTTCTTC.

The chain combines TRBV7-2 with TRBJ2-2; no reliable D call. The CDR3 contains 13 residues. Germline-derived CDR1 and CDR2 are SGHTA and FQGNSA. Trimming took off 2 bases at V and 4 bases at J, with 5 bases between the two ends. Here the CDR3 reads CASSLQATGELFF. The CDR3, as DNA: TGTGCCAGCAGCTTACAAGCCACCGGGGAGCTGTTTTTT. Together with reference TRBV7-2 and TRBJ2-2, the CDR3 gives the full variable domain: GAGVSQSPSNKVTEKGKDVELRCDPISGHTALYWYRQSLGQGLEFLIYFQGNSAPDKSGLPSDRFSAERTGGSVSTLTIQRTQQEDSAVYLCASSLQATGELFFGEGSRLTVL.

J is TRBJ1-1 and V is TRBV6-6, with D possibly TRBD1 on 6 matching bases. Germline CDR1 reads MNHNY; CDR2 reads SVGAGI (reference sequence). This CDR3 region has 14 residues. Trimming shortened V by 2 bases and J by 5 bases, and 12 bases separated the two germline ends. The DNA of the CDR3 is TGTGCCAGCAGTTACCACGAGCAGGGGACTGAAGCTTTCTTT. Protein sequence: CASSYHEQGTEAFF.

The rearrangement joins TRBV5-1 to TRBJ2-1; maybe TRBD1 (6 bases). Trimming removed 7 bases at V and 4 bases at J, with 12 bases between. This CDR3 has 13 residues. Germline V gives CDR1 SGHRS, CDR2 YFSETQ. CDR3 residues: CASRTEYYNEQFF. In DNA form, the CDR3 reads TGCGCCAGCCGGACAGAGTATTACAATGAGCAGTTCTTC.

The chain combines TRBV7-8 with TRBJ2-1; 11 bases align to TRBD2. With V trimmed by 6 bases and J by 0 bases, 7 bases remained unmatched. CDR1 and CDR2 from the germline V gene are SGHVS and FQNEAQ. This CDR3 region has 17 residues. This CDR3 reads CASRPFTSGSSYNEQFF. The CDR3 DNA reads as TGTGCCAGCAGACCATTTACTAGCGGGAGCTCCTACAATGAGCAGTTCTTC.

The chain has TRBV15 and TRBJ1-2, with 8 nucleotides matching TRBD1. Looked up from germline, CDR1 is LNHNV and CDR2 is YYDKDF (reference sequence). The length of the CDR3 is 14 residues. Trimming at V came to 6 bases and at J to 2 bases, leaving 5 bases not matched to a gene. For the CDR3, the DNA is TGTGCCACCAGGGTTGGACAGGGCAACTATGGCTACACCTTC. It is translated as CATRVGQGNYGYTF.

The gene calls are TRBV5-1 and TRBJ2-3, with TRBD1 matching over 7 bases. V lost 0 bases to trimming and J lost 3 bases; unmatched junction nucleotides: 4. The CDR3 runs to 15 residues. The germline CDR1 and CDR2 sequences are SGHRS and YFSETQ. In DNA form, the CDR3 reads TGCGCCAGCAGCTTGGAACAGGGGTGGACAGATACGCAGTATTTT. Its protein is CASSLEQGWTDTQYF. The variable domain in full, completed from reference TRBV5-1 and TRBJ2-3, reads KAGVTQTPRYLIKTRGQQVTLSCSPISGHRSVSWYQQTPGQGLQFLFEYFSETQRNKGNFPGRFSGRQFSNSRSEMNVSTLELGDSALYLCASSLEQGWTDTQYFGPGTRLTVL.

V gene TRBV18 combines with J gene TRBJ1-5; no clear D gene. V was trimmed by 0 bases and J by 4 bases, leaving 10 bases between them. Germline V gene data show CDR1 as KGHSH and CDR2 as LQKENI. This CDR3 region has 15 residues. In nucleotides, the CDR3 is TGTGCCAGCTCACCACCCCCCGGGCAGAATCAGCCCCAGCATTTT. Its translation is CASSPPPGQNQPQHF.

This rearrangement joins TRBV25-1 to TRBJ2-3, with 7 bases matching TRBD2. The ends lost 6 bases at V and 11 bases at J; junction bases unmatched: 17. The CDR3 sequence is 15 residues long. CDR1 and CDR2 (germline): MGHDK, SYGVNS. The CDR3 protein is CASSSGGRPMAMQYF. The CDR3 nucleotides read TGTGCCAGCAGCTCCGGGGGGAGGCCGATGGCGATGCAGTATTTT.

The chain joins TRBV10-3 to TRBJ2-1; TRBD1 matches at 8 bases. The germline CDR1 and CDR2 sequences are ENHRY and SYGVKD. The trim removed 3 bases at V and 9 bases at J, leaving 4 bases unmatched. The CDR3 is 13 residues long. This CDR3 reads CAISEGQGGEQFF. The CDR3 DNA follows: TGTGCCATCAGTGAAGGACAGGGCGGTGAGCAGTTCTTC.

The genes are TRBV9 and TRBJ2-3, with unresolved D. With 0 bases removed from V and 2 bases from J, the gap between germline ends came to 22 bases. Germline V CDR1 and CDR2: SGDLS, YYNGEE. The CDR3 has 19 amino acids. CDR3 nucleotide sequence: TGTGCCAGCAGCGTAGATTGGCAAATGGTATGGGGTATCACAGATACGCAGTATTTT. It encodes CASSVDWQMVWGITDTQYF. Full variable domain (missing parts from reference TRBV9 and TRBJ2-3): DSGVTQTPKHLITATGQRVTLRCSPRSGDLSVYWYQQSLDQGLQFLIQYYNGEERAKGNILERFSAQQFPDLHSELNLSSLELGDSALYFCASSVDWQMVWGITDTQYFGPGTRLTVL.

CDR3 protein: CASGQSSGNTIYF. The CDR3 DNA is TGTGCCAGTGGGCAGAGCTCTGGAAACACCATATATTTT. This chain uses TRBV6-1 with TRBJ1-3; D is unclear. V lost 9 bases and J 0 bases, leaving 9 bases between the germline ends. The CDR3 is made up of 13 amino acids. Germline V gene lookup returns CDR1 MNHNS and CDR2 SASEGT.

On this clone itself: Other DNA sequences within the sample encode an identical CDR3. This sequence joins TRBV5-1 and TRBJ2-1; a weak D match, TRBD2 (6 bases). This CDR3 has 14 amino acids. Germline V gene data show CDR1 as SGHRS and CDR2 as YFSETQ. Trimming took off 3 bases at V and 1 base at J, with 8 bases between the two ends. CDR3: CASSSGGSYNEQFF. DNA for the CDR3: TGCGCCAGCAGCTCCGGAGGGTCCTACAATGAGCAGTTCTTC.

The chain uses TRBV4-3 and TRBJ2-1; no reliable D call. This CDR3 contains 14 residues. Between the trimmed V and J ends, which lost 1 base and 5 bases, there was a span of 9 bases. Germline lookup yields CDR1 LGHNA and CDR2 YSLEER. This CDR3 is CASSQASRDNEQFF. In DNA, the CDR3 is TGCGCCAGCAGCCAAGCCAGCCGTGACAATGAGCAGTTCTTC.

The chain links TRBV30 to TRBJ2-7; D is uncertain. The CDR3 runs to 12 residues. Trimming took 6 bases from V and 2 from J, leaving 11 bases between them. Germline V gives CDR1 GTSNPN, CDR2 SVGIG (reference sequence). CDR3 protein: CACRQSPYEQYF. DNA of the CDR3: TGTGCCTGCCGCCAGTCTCCCTACGAGCAGTACTTC.

The V and J genes are TRBV9 and TRBJ1-3; TRBD1 aligns across 7 bases. Per germline, CDR1 SGDLS and CDR2 YYNGEE. Unmatched junction bases numbered 6, after V lost 3 bases and J lost 0 bases. The CDR3 runs 16 residues. The DNA for the CDR3 is TGTGCCAGCAGCGAACAGGGGCTCAGCTCTGGAAACACCATATATTTT. Encoded protein: CASSEQGLSSGNTIYF.

V gene TRBV27 combines with J gene TRBJ2-7; a possible D gene is TRBD2 (6 bases). The CDR3 sequence is 17 residues long. The V gene lost 9 bases and the J gene lost 2 bases, with 26 bases spanning the gap. The germline gives CDR1 MNHEY, CDR2 SMNVEV (reference sequence). DNA for the CDR3: TGTGCCAGAAAACCTACTCAGGAGGGACCAACTACCTACGAGCAGTACTTC. Translated, it gives CARKPTQEGPTTYEQYF.

The CDR3 is CASSFGGGITEAFF. CDR3 DNA sequence: TGTGCCAGCAGTTTTGGAGGGGGGATCACTGAAGCTTTCTTT. The rearrangement joins TRBV27 to TRBJ1-1; the D gene is possibly TRBD1 (6 bases). Germline CDR1 MNHEY, CDR2 SMNVEV (reference sequence). This CDR3 contains 14 residues. Trimming took off 3 bases at V and 4 bases at J, with 12 bases between the two ends.

V usage is TRBV6-5 and J usage is TRBJ2-5; 9 nucleotides align to TRBD2. J lost 5 bases, V lost 1 base, and 5 bases had no gene match. Germline V CDR1 and CDR2: MNHEY, SVGAGI. There are 15 residues in the CDR3. The CDR3 nucleotides read TGTGCCAGCAGTTACTGGAGCGGGGGGATGGAGACCCAGTACTTC. Its protein product is CASSYWSGGMETQYF.

The chain employs TRBV27 and TRBJ1-1; a weak D match, TRBD1 (5 bases). Trimming took 11 bases from V and 7 from J, leaving 26 bases between them. Germline values: CDR1 MNHEY, CDR2 SMNVEV (reference sequence). The CDR3 has 15 residues. This CDR3 reads CAGILTGRRALEAFF. CDR3 coding DNA: TGTGCCGGGATATTAACGGGACGGCGAGCCCTTGAAGCTTTCTTT.

This clone was detected only once. The chain is built from TRBV6-1 and TRBJ2-1; the D is unclear. V lost 7 bases and J lost 0, with 10 bases in between. There are 14 residues in the CDR3. Per the germline V gene, CDR1 is MNHNS and CDR2 is SASEGT. The DNA for the CDR3 is TGTGCCAGCACTTCGGACCGCTCCTACAATGAGCAGTTCTTC. Translating it yields CASTSDRSYNEQFF.

This rearrangement joins TRBV7-9 to TRBJ1-1; D is perhaps TRBD1 (6 bases). The CDR3 spans 13 residues. Trimming removed 5 bases at V and 7 bases at J, with 14 bases between. Looked up from germline, CDR1 is SEHNR and CDR2 is FQNEAQ (reference sequence). CDR3 residues: CASSPRTVNEAFF. DNA for the CDR3: TGTGCCAGCAGCCCCCGGACAGTTAATGAAGCTTTCTTT.